The sequence of this TCR beta chain was determined in a study of PD-1 blockade in classical Hodgkin lymphoma. Study summary: Intravenous delivery of nivolumab at 3 mg/kg to patients occurred every 2 weeks.

Measured with immunoSEQ multiplex PCR; TCRdb has only the in-frame clones, and not every one. This table has about 98,000 clones, around nine tenths appearing once. About this clone: What it binds is unknown.

CDR1 and CDR2 (germline): MNHEY, SMNVEV (reference sequence). The CDR3 consists of 17 residues. Trimming removed 7 bases at V and 5 bases at J, with 26 bases between. Each and every patient relapsed after autologous stem cell transplantation, and patients got differing brentuximab vedotin exposure. Whole-study results and caveats: Newly diagnosed and completely responding patients shared comparable baseline diversity. With CD4+ cells, TCR diversity rose significantly by C4D1, but not with CD8+ cells. Newly diagnosed patients were reported to start with lower TCR diversity than healthy donors.

The source is a human donor with classical Hodgkin lymphoma. The material sequenced was peripheral blood mononuclear cells (PBMCs), taken at baseline. The chain uses TRBV27 and TRBJ1-1; D call uncertain. For the CDR3, the DNA is TGTGCCAGCACCACTTGGGTGGCGGGCCCCCCTGGGACTGAAGCTTTCTTT. This encodes CASTTWVAGPPGTEAFF.